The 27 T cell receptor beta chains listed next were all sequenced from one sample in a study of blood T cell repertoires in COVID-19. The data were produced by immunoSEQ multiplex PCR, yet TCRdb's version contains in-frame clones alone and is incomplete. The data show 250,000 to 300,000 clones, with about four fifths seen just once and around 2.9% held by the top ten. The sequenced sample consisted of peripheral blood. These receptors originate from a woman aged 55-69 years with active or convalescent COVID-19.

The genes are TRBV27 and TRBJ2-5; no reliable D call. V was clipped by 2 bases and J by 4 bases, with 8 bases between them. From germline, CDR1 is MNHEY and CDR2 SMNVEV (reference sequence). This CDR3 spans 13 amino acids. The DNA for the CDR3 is TGTGCCAGCAGTTTAATCGATAGAGAGACCCAGTACTTC. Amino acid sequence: CASSLIDRETQYF.

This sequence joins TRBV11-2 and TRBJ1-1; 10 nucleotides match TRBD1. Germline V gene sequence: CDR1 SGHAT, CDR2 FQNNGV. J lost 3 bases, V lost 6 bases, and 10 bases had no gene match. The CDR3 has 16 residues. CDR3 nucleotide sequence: TGTGCCAGCAGAAGGACAGGGGGGTTTGCGGACACTGAAGCTTTCTTT. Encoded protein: CASRRTGGFADTEAFF.

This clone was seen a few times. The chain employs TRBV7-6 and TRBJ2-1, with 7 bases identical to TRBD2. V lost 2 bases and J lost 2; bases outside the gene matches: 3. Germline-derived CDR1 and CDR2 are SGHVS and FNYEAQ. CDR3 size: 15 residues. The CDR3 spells CASSLTGGTYNEQFF. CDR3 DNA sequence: TGTGCCAGCAGCTTAACCGGGGGGACCTACAATGAGCAGTTCTTC.

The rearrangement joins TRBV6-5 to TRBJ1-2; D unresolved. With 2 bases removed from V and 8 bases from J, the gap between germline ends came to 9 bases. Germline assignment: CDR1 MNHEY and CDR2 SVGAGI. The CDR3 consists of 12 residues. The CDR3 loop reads CASSYLGGGYTF. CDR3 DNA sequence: TGTGCCAGCAGTTACCTAGGAGGAGGCTACACCTTC.

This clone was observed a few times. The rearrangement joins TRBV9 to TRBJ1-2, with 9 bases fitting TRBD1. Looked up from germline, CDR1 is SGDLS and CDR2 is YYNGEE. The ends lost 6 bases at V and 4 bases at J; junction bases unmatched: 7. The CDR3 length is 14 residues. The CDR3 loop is CASTLGQGTYGYTF. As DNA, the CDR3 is TGTGCCAGCACACTAGGACAGGGGACCTATGGCTACACCTTC.

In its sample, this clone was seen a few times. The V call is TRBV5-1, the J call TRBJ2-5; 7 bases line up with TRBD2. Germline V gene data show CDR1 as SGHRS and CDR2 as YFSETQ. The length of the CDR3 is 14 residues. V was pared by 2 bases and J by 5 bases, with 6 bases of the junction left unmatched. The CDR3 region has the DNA TGCGCCAGCAGCTTAGCGGGGAGAATGGAGACCCAGTACTTC. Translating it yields CASSLAGRMETQYF.

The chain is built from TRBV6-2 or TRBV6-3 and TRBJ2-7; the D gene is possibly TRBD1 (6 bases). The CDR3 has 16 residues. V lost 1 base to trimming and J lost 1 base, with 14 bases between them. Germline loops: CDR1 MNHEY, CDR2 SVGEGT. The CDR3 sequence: CASSYWTEEPSYEQYF. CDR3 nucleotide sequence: TGTGCCAGCAGTTACTGGACAGAAGAACCTTCCTACGAGCAGTACTTC.

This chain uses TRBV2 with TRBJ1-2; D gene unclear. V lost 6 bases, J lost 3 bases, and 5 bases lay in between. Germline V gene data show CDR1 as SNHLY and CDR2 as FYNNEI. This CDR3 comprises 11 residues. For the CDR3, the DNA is TGTGCCAGCAGAGCGGACTATGGCTACACCTTC. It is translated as CASRADYGYTF.

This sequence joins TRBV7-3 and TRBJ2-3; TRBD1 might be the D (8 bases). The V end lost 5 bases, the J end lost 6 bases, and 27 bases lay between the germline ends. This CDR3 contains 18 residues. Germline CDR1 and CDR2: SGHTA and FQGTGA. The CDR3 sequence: CASSTLRTGRGLGDTQYF. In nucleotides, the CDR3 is TGTGCCAGCAGCACCCTACGGACAGGGAGGGGACTTGGGGATACGCAGTATTTT. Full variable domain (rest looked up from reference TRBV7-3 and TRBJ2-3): GAGVSQTPSNKVTEKGKYVELRCDPISGHTALYWYRQSLGQGPEFLIYFQGTGAADDSGLPNDRFFAVRPEGSVSTLKIQRTERGDSAVYLCASSTLRTGRGLGDTQYFGPGTRLTVL.

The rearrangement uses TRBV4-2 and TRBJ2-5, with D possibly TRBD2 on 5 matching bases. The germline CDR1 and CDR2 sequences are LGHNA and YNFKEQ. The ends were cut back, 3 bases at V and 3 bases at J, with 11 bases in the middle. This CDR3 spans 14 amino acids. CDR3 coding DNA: TGTGCCAGCAGCCATAGCCTAGCAGAAGAGACCCAGTACTTC. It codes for CASSHSLAEETQYF.

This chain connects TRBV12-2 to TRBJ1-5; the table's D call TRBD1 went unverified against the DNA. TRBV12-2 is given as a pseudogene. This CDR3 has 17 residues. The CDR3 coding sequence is TGTGCAAGTCGCTTGGGCCGGGACAGGGGGCGGGATCAGCCCCAGCATTTT. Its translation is CASRLGRDRGRDQPQHF.

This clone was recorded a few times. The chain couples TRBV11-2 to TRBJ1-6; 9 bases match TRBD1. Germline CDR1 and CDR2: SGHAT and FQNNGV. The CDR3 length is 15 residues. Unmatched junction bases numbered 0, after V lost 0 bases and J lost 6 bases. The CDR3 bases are TGTGCCAGCAGCTTAGAGACAGGGGGTAATTCACCCCTCCACTTT. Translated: CASSLETGGNSPLHF. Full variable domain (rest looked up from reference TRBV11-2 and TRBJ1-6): EAGVAQSPRYKIIEKRQSVAFWCNPISGHATLYWYQQILGQGPKLLIQFQNNGVVDDSQLPKDRFSAERLKGVDSTLKIQPAKLEDSAVYLCASSLETGGNSPLHFGNGTRLTVT.

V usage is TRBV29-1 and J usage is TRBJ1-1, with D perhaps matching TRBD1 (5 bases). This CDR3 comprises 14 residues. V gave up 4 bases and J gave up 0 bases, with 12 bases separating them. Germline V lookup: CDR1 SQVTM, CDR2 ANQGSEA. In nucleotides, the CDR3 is TGCAGCGTTGGGGGGGGAGACATGAACACTGAAGCTTTCTTT. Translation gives CSVGGGDMNTEAFF.

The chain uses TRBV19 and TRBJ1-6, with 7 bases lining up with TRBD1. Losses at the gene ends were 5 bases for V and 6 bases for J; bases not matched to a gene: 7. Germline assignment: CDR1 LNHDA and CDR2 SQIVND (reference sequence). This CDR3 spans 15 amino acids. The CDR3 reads CASSADRDSNSPLHF. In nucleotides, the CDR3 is TGTGCCAGTAGTGCCGACCGGGACAGTAATTCACCCCTCCACTTT.

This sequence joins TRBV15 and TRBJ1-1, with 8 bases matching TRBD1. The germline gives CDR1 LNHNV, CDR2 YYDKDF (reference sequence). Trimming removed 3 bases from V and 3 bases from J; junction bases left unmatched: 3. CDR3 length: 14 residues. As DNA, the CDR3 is TGTGCCACCAGCAGGACAGGGGCTCACACTGAAGCTTTCTTT. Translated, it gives CATSRTGAHTEAFF.

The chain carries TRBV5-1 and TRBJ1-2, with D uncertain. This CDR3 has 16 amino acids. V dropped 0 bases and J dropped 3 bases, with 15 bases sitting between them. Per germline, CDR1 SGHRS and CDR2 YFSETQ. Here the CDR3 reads CASSLGINTVDYGYTF. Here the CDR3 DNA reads TGCGCCAGCAGCTTGGGGATAAACACAGTCGACTATGGCTACACCTTC. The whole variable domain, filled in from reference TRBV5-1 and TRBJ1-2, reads KAGVTQTPRYLIKTRGQQVTLSCSPISGHRSVSWYQQTPGQGLQFLFEYFSETQRNKGNFPGRFSGRQFSNSRSEMNVSTLELGDSALYLCASSLGINTVDYGYTFGSGTRLTVV.

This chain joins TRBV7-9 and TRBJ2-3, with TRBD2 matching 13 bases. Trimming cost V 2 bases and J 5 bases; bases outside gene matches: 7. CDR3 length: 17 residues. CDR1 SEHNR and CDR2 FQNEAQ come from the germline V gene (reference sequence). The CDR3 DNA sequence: TGTGCCAGCAGCTTATGGGGACTAGCGGGGAGGAAAGATACGCAGTATTTT. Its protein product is CASSLWGLAGRKDTQYF.

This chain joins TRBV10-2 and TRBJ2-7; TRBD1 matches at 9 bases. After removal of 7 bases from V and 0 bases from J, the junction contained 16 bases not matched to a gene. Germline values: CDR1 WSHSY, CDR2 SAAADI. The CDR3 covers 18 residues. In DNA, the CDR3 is TGCGCCAGCATCTTGGGAGGGGTGCCGGGACAGGGCTCCTACGAGCAGTACTTC. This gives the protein CASILGGVPGQGSYEQYF.

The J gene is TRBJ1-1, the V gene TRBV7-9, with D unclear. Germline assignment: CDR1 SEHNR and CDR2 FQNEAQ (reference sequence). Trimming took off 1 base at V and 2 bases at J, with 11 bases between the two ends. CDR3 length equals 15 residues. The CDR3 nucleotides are TGTGCCAGCAGCTTAGAACAGAACTTAAACACTGAAGCTTTCTTT. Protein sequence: CASSLEQNLNTEAFF.

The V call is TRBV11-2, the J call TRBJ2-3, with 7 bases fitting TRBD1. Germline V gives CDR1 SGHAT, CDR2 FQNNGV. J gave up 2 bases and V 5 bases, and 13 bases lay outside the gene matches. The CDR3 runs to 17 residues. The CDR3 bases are TGTGCCAGCAGCGCCAAGGGGGCAGGGCCTAACACAGATACGCAGTATTTT. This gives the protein CASSAKGAGPNTDTQYF.

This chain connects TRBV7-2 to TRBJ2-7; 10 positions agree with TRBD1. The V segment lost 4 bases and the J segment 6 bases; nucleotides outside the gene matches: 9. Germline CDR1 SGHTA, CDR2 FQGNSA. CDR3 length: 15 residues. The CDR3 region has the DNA TGTGCCAGCAGCTGGGGAACGGGACAGGGGAGCGAGCAGTACTTC. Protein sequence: CASSWGTGQGSEQYF.

The CDR3 bases are TGTGCCAGCAGTTATACAGGGTCTGGCTACACCTTC. Residues: CASSYTGSGYTF. The chain uses TRBV7-2 and TRBJ1-2; a weak D match, TRBD1 (6 bases). The germline V gene has CDR1 SGHTA and CDR2 FQGNSA. CDR3 size: 12 residues. V was cut by 6 bases and J by 7 bases, with 12 bases left in between. Full variable domain (missing parts from reference TRBV7-2 and TRBJ1-2): GAGVSQSPSNKVTEKGKDVELRCDPISGHTALYWYRQSLGQGLEFLIYFQGNSAPDKSGLPSDRFSAERTGGSVSTLTIQRTQQEDSAVYLCASSYTGSGYTFGSGTRLTVV.

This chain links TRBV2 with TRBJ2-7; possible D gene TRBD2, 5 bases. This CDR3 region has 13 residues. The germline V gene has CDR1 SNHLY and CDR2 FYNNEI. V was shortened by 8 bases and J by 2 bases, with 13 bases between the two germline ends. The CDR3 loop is CASQGGNTYEQYF. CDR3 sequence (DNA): TGTGCCAGCCAAGGAGGTAACACCTACGAGCAGTACTTC.

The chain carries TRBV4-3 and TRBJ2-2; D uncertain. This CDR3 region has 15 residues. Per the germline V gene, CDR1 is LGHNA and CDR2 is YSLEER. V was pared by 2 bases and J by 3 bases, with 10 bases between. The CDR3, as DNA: TGCGCCAGCAGCCAACCCGGGTGGGACACCGGGGAGCTGTTTTTT. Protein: CASSQPGWDTGELFF.

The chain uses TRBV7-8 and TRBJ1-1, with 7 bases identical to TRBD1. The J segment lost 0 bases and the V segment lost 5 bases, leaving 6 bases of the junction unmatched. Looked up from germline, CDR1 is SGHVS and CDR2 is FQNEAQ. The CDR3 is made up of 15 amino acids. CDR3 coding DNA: TGTGCCAGCAGCCCAGGGGGAACCTTGAACACTGAAGCTTTCTTT. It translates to CASSPGGTLNTEAFF.

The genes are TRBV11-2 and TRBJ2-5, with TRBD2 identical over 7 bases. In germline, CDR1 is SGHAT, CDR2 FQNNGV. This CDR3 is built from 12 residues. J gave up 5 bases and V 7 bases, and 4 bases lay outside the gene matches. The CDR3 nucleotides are TGTGCCAGCACCCGGGGAGGGGAGACCCAGTACTTC. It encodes CASTRGGETQYF. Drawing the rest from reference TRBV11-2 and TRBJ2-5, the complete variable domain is EAGVAQSPRYKIIEKRQSVAFWCNPISGHATLYWYQQILGQGPKLLIQFQNNGVVDDSQLPKDRFSAERLKGVDSTLKIQPAKLEDSAVYLCASTRGGETQYFGPGTRLLVL.

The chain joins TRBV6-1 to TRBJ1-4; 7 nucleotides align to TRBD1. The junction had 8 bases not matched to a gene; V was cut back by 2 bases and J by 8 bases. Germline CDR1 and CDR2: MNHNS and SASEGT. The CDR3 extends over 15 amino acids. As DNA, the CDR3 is TGTGCCAGCAGTGAACAGAGGTCAGGGGGGGAAAAACTGTTTTTT. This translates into CASSEQRSGGEKLFF.